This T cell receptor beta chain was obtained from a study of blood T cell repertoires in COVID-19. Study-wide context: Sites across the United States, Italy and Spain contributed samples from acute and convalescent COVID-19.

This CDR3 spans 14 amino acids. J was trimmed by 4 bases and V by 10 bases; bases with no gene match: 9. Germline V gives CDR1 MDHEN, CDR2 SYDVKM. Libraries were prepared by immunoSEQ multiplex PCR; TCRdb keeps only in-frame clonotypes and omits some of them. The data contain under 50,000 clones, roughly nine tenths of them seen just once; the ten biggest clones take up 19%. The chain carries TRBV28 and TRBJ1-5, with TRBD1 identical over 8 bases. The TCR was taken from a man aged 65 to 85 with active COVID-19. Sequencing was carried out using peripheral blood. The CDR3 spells CATLGQGWNQPQHF. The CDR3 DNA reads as TGTGCCACACTCGGACAGGGCTGGAATCAGCCCCAGCATTTT.